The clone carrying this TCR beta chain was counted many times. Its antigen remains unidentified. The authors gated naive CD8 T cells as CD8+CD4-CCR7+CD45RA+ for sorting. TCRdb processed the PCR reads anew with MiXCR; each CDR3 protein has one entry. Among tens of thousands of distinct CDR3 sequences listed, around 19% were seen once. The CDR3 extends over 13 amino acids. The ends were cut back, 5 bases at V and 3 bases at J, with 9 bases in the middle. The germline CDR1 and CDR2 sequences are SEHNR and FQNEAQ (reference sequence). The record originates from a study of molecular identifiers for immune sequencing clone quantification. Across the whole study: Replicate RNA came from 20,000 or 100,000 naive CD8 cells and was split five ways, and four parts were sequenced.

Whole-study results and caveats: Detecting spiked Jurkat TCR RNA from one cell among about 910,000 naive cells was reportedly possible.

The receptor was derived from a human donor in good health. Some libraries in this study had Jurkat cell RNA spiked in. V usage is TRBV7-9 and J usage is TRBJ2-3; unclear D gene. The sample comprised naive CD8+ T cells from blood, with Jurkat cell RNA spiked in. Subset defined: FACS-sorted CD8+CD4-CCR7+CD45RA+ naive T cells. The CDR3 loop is CASSPVRTDTQYF. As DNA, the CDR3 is TGTGCCAGCAGCCCGGTCAGGACAGATACGCAGTATTTT.